This T cell receptor beta chain was documented in a study of blood T cell repertoires in COVID-19. In the study overall: COVID-19 samples, acute and convalescent, were from the United States, Italy and Spain.

J gave up 5 bases and V 4 bases, and 3 bases lay outside the gene matches. CDR3 length equals 14 residues. Looked up from germline, CDR1 is SGHAT and CDR2 is FQDESV (reference sequence). As originally analysed: The authors estimated nucleated cell counts from reference gene primer amplification. Assay used: immunoSEQ multiplex PCR; TCRdb lists only in-frame clones, some missing. For V, J and clone size, that table is used; D and trimming come from the DNA. The data hold about 45,000 clones, with about 80% observed a single time. The J gene is TRBJ2-1, the V gene TRBV11-1, with TRBD2 matching over 9 bases. Specimen: peripheral blood. The sequence derives from a human donor in a cohort sampled during active COVID-19. The CDR3 here is CASSSTSGNNEQFF. The CDR3 DNA reads TGTGCCAGCAGCTCGACTAGCGGAAACAATGAGCAGTTCTTC.